These 20 T cell receptor beta chains originate from one sample sequenced in a study of T cell responses to AZD1222 COVID-19 vaccine. TCRdb's table, derived via immunoSEQ multiplex PCR, lists solely in-frame clones and lacks some. The top ten clones hold approximately 1.2% of a sample with more than 150,000 clones, roughly 94% of them seen once. The sequenced sample was peripheral blood, obtained 28 days after the second AZD1222 dose. The origin of the receptors is an adult who received the AZD1222 COVID-19 vaccine.

The chain uses TRBV6-5 and TRBJ1-1; 9 bases align to TRBD1. The germline CDR1 and CDR2 sequences are MNHEY and SVGAGI. The CDR3 has 16 amino acids. The junction had 6 bases not matched to a gene; V was cut back by 2 bases and J by 2 bases. CDR3 residues: CASSYDVGQGNTEAFF. CDR3 in DNA: TGTGCCAGCAGTTACGACGTGGGACAGGGCAACACTGAAGCTTTCTTT.

The rearrangement uses TRBV7-8 and TRBJ1-5; D remains ambiguous. Germline V gives CDR1 SGHVS, CDR2 FQNEAQ. The CDR3 spans 15 residues. Trimming removed 5 bases from V and 3 bases from J, with 14 bases in between. DNA of the CDR3: TGTGCCAGCAGCCCCACGGTTGATTACAATCAGCCCCAGCATTTT. Its protein is CASSPTVDYNQPQHF. The variable domain in full, completed from reference TRBV7-8 and TRBJ1-5, reads GAGVSQSPRYKVAKRGQDVALRCDPISGHVSLFWYQQALGQGPEFLTYFQNEAQLDKSGLPSDRFFAERPEGSVSTLKIQRTQQEDSAVYLCASSPTVDYNQPQHFGDGTRLSIL.

This sequence joins TRBV5-1 and TRBJ1-6; TRBD1 aligns across 7 bases. This CDR3 spans 16 amino acids. CDR1 and CDR2 (germline): SGHRS, YFSETQ. J lost 7 bases, V lost 4 bases, and 11 bases had no gene match. CDR3 nucleotides: TGCGCCAGCAGCCCCGGGGGGACAGAATTCAATTCACCCCTCCACTTT. Translating gives CASSPGGTEFNSPLHF.

The rearrangement uses TRBV13 and TRBJ1-4; the D gene is possibly TRBD1 (5 bases). Trimming removed 6 bases at V and 2 bases at J, with 16 bases between. This CDR3 is 16 amino acids long. Germline values: CDR1 PRHDT, CDR2 FYEKMQ (reference sequence). The CDR3 sequence is CASREQGGFTNEKLFF. The DNA of the CDR3 is TGTGCCAGCAGGGAGCAGGGCGGGTTTACTAATGAAAAACTGTTTTTT.

Regarding this clone: One junction end disagrees with the germline gene, perhaps due to a read error. This sequence joins TRBV6-5 and TRBJ2-7, with a weak D call TRBD1 (6 bases). The CDR3 length is 15 residues. Germline V CDR1 and CDR2: MNHEY, SVGAGI. CDR3 bases: TGTGCCAGCATCCAAGGGGCCGGCCAGGACAGAGAGTTCGGATTC. It specifies CASIQGAGQDREFGF.

This clone appeared once. V usage is TRBV14 and J usage is TRBJ1-4, with TRBD1 identical over 10 bases. The junction had 0 bases not matched to a gene; V was cut back by 4 bases and J by 7 bases. CDR1 SGHDN and CDR2 FVKESK come from the germline V gene. The CDR3 consists of 13 residues. The CDR3 loop reads CASSRTGGEKLFF. DNA for the CDR3: TGTGCCAGCAGCCGGACAGGGGGTGAAAAACTGTTTTTT.

This clone was recorded once. The rearrangement uses TRBV24-1 and TRBJ2-5; perhaps TRBD2 as D (6 bases). V lost 5 bases, J lost 5 bases, and 17 bases lay in between. This CDR3 comprises 15 residues. The germline V gene encodes CDR1 KGHDR and CDR2 SFDVKD. The CDR3 loop reads CATSVGGGMGETQYF. The CDR3, as DNA: TGTGCCACCAGTGTGGGTGGAGGGATGGGGGAGACCCAGTACTTC.

The V gene is TRBV15, the J gene TRBJ1-1, with D perhaps matching TRBD1 (6 bases). V lost 1 base and J lost 6, with 12 bases in between. CDR3 length: 14 amino acids. Germline CDR1 is LNHNV and CDR2 is YYDKDF (reference sequence). CDR3 coding DNA: TGTGCCACCAGCAGAGGAAAGGGACACGCTGAAGCTTTCTTT. The encoded protein is CATSRGKGHAEAFF. Drawing the rest from reference TRBV15 and TRBJ1-1, the complete variable domain is DAMVIQNPRYQVTQFGKPVTLSCSQTLNHNVMYWYQQKSSQAPKLLFHYYDKDFNNEADTPDNFQSRRPNTSFCFLDIRSPGLGDTAMYLCATSRGKGHAEAFFGQGTRLTVV.

The chain carries TRBV7-9 and TRBJ1-1; perhaps TRBD1 as D (5 bases). CDR1 is SEHNR, CDR2 FQNEAQ, per germline (reference sequence). The V end was cut by 5 bases, the J end by 3 bases, with 13 bases between. CDR3 length: 14 residues. As DNA, the CDR3 is TGTGCCAGCAGCATCTATGGAGGGGACACTGAAGCTTTCTTT. As protein: CASSIYGGDTEAFF.

As for this clone: Germline is not matched at one junction end, which may reflect a read error. The chain combines TRBV19 with TRBJ2-7, with 14 bases matching TRBD2. CDR1 LNHDA and CDR2 SQIVND come from the germline V gene (reference sequence). The CDR3 sequence is 12 residues long. The CDR3 region has the DNA TGTGCCAGTTTAGGACTAGCGGGAGGTATGAACTTC. This gives the protein CASLGLAGGMNF.

The chain uses TRBV2 and TRBJ2-3; possible D gene TRBD2, 7 bases. The germline V gene encodes CDR1 SNHLY and CDR2 FYNNEI. CDR3 length: 13 amino acids. V was trimmed by 9 bases and J by 1 base, leaving 11 bases between them. This chain's CDR3 is CASTGGGTDTQYF. CDR3 nucleotides: TGTGCCAGTACGGGGGGCGGCACAGATACGCAGTATTTT.

This clone appeared a single time. The chain combines TRBV7-6 with TRBJ1-5; D remains ambiguous. In germline, CDR1 is SGHVS, CDR2 FNYEAQ. CDR3 length equals 13 residues. Trimming removed 0 bases at V and 6 bases at J, with 6 bases between. DNA for the CDR3: TGTGCCAGCAGCTTAGCTCGGGGTCAGCCCCAGCATTTT. This codes for CASSLARGQPQHF.

This chain joins TRBV2 and TRBJ1-2; D is ambiguous. The V end was cut by 6 bases, the J end by 2 bases, with 4 bases between. Germline CDR1 reads SNHLY; CDR2 reads FYNNEI. The CDR3 consists of 11 residues. The DNA of the CDR3 is TGTGCCAGCAGGGTGAACTATGGCTACACCTTC. It translates to CASRVNYGYTF.

Comments on this clone: A junction boundary mismatches the germline segment, possibly from a read error. The rearrangement uses TRBV28 and TRBJ1-4; D possibly corresponds to TRBD1 (6 bases). The CDR3 contains 13 residues. The germline gives CDR1 MDHEN, CDR2 SYDVKM. The CDR3 spells CASSFKGGRGVNF. The CDR3 nucleotides read TGTGCCAGCAGTTTCAAAGGGGGAAGGGGGGTAAACTTT.

The chain has TRBV5-1 and TRBJ1-4, with D possibly matching TRBD1 (6 bases). V was cut by 0 bases and J by 12 bases, with 9 bases left in between. The germline CDR1 and CDR2 sequences are SGHRS and YFSETQ. This CDR3 spans 12 amino acids. CDR3 bases: TGCGCCAGCAGCTTGGAAGGGGGAGAACTGTTTTTT. This sequence encodes CASSLEGGELFF.

The CDR3 protein is CASSVGQGSYNEQFF. The CDR3 DNA reads TGTGCCAGCAGCGTGGGACAGGGGTCCTACAATGAGCAGTTCTTC. The gene calls are TRBV9 and TRBJ2-1; 10 bases are shared with TRBD1. J lost 1 base, V lost 2 bases, and 0 bases had no gene match. Germline V CDR1 and CDR2: SGDLS, YYNGEE. CDR3 length: 15 amino acids.

The chain couples TRBV12-3 or TRBV12-4 to TRBJ2-1; D remains unclear. The CDR3 length is 11 residues. The V end lost 4 bases, the J end lost 8 bases, and 6 bases lay between the germline ends. CDR3 region: CASSWVYEQFF. The CDR3 DNA follows: TGTGCCAGCAGTTGGGTTTATGAGCAGTTCTTC.

The rearrangement links TRBV6-1 to TRBJ2-7, with 12 positions matching TRBD1. V lost 1 base to trimming and J lost 9 bases; unmatched junction nucleotides: 4. The CDR3 loop spans 14 amino acids. From germline, CDR1 is MNHNS and CDR2 SASEGT. Here the CDR3 reads CASSEGDRGQGQYF. The DNA for the CDR3 is TGTGCCAGCAGTGAAGGGGACAGGGGGCAGGGGCAGTACTTC.

This clone has only a few counts. The chain employs TRBV6-6 and TRBJ1-1, with 8 positions matching TRBD1. With V trimmed by 2 bases and J by 1 base, 3 bases remained unmatched. Per germline, CDR1 MNHNY and CDR2 SVGAGI (reference sequence). This CDR3 comprises 15 residues. The CDR3 reads CASSYQGASNTEAFF. The CDR3 DNA is TGTGCCAGCAGTTACCAGGGGGCCTCGAACACTGAAGCTTTCTTT.

The chain has TRBV30 and TRBJ1-6; 7 positions match TRBD1. The CDR3 contains 14 residues. Germline assignment: CDR1 GTSNPN and CDR2 SVGIG (reference sequence). With V trimmed by 7 bases and J by 5 bases, 8 bases remained unmatched. The CDR3 sequence is CASTGTANNSPLHF. DNA for the CDR3: TGTGCCTCCACCGGGACAGCAAATAATTCACCCCTCCACTTT.